The 3 T cell receptor beta chains listed next were all sequenced from one sample in a study of shared T cell receptors in the human thymus. Generated by immunoSEQ multiplex PCR, the TCRdb table keeps only in-frame clones and is missing some. This sample yields 600,000 to 900,000 clones, of which approximately 83% are seen a single time; more than 0.01% belongs to the top ten. This sample also appeared in a second study, on human thymus T cells.

What was sequenced was thymocytes. The receptors were gathered from a girl under three years old with a congenital heart defect.

The V gene is TRBV11-2, the J gene TRBJ1-5; D is uncertain. Germline CDR1 SGHAT, CDR2 FQNNGV. The CDR3 consists of 15 residues. The V and J ends lost 4 bases and 5 bases respectively, with 15 bases between them. The CDR3 loop reads CASSSTTVGDQPQHF. The CDR3 nucleotides read TGTGCCAGCAGCTCCACCACAGTCGGTGATCAGCCCCAGCATTTT.

This chain links TRBV5-4 with TRBJ1-1; a weak D match, TRBD1 (5 bases). Trimming left V 0 bases short and J 0 bases short, with 9 bases between. Per germline, CDR1 SGHNT and CDR2 YYREEE (reference sequence). The CDR3 spans 15 residues. CDR3 DNA: TGTGCCAGCAGCTTGGAGCGACAGTTGAACACTGAAGCTTTCTTT. Its protein product is CASSLERQLNTEAFF. The full variable domain, in which reference TRBV5-4 and TRBJ1-1 provide the parts outside the CDR3, is ETGVTQSPTHLIKTRGQQVTLRCSSQSGHNTVSWYQQALGQGPQFIFQYYREEENGRGNFPPRFSGLQFPNYSSELNVNALELDDSALYLCASSLERQLNTEAFFGQGTRLTVV.

This clone has a handful of counts. The rearrangement joins TRBV7-7 to TRBJ2-5; 8 bases line up with TRBD2. V shed 1 base and J 7 bases; nucleotides not matched to a gene: 17. Germline-derived CDR1 and CDR2 are SSHAT and FNYEAQ (reference sequence). The CDR3 has 18 residues. The CDR3 DNA is TGTGCCAGCAGCTTAGGCCCCCCCGGGGGACTAGGCAAGAGGACCCAGTACTTC. It yields the protein CASSLGPPGGLGKRTQYF.